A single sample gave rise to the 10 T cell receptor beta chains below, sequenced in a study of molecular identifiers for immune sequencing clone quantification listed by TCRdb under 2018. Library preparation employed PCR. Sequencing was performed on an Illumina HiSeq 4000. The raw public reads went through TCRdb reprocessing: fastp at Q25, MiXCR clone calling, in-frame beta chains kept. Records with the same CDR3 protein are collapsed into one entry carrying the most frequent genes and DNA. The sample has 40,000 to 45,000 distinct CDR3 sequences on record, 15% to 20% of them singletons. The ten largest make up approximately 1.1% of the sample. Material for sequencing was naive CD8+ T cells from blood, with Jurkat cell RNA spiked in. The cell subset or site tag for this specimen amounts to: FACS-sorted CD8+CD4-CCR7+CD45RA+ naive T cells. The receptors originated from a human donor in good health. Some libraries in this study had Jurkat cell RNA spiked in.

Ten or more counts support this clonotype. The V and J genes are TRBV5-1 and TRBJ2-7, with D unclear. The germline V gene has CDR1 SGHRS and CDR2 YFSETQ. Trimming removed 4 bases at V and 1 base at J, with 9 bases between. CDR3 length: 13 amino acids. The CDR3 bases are TGCGCCAGCAGCGCGGACGGATCCTACGAGCAGTACTTC. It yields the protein CASSADGSYEQYF.

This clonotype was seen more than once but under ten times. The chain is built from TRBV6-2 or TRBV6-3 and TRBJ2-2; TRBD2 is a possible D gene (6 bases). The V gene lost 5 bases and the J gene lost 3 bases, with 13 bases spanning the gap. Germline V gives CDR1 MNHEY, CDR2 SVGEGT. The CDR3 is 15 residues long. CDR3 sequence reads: CASSPVIADTGELFF. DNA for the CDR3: TGTGCCAGCAGTCCGGTGATAGCGGACACCGGGGAGCTGTTTTTT.

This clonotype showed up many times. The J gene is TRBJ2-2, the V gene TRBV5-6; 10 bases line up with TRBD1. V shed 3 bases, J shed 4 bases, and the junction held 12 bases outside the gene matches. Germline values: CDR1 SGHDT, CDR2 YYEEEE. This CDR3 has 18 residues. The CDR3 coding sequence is TGTGCCAGCAGCTCTAACTTTGGGACAGGGGACATCACCGGGGAGCTGTTTTTT. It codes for CASSSNFGTGDITGELFF.

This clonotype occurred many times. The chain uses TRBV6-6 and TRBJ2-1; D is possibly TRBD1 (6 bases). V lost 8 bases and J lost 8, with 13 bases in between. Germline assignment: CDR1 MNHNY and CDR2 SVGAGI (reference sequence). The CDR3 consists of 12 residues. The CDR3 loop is CASSYHRDEQFF. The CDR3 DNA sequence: TGTGCCAGCTCTTACCACAGGGATGAGCAGTTCTTC.

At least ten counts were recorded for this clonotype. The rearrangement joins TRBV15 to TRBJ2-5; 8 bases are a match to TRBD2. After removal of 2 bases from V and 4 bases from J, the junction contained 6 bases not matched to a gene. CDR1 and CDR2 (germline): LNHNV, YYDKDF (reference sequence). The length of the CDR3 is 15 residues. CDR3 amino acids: CATSRYSGRAETQYF. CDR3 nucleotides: TGTGCCACCAGCAGATACAGCGGGAGAGCAGAGACCCAGTACTTC.

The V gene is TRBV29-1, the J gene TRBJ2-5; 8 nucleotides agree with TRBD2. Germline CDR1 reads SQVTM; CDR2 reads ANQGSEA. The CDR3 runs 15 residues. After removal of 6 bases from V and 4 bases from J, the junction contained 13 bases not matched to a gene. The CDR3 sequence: CSVPKAGAARETQYF. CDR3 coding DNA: TGCAGCGTCCCTAAAGCGGGGGCCGCGAGAGAGACCCAGTACTTC.

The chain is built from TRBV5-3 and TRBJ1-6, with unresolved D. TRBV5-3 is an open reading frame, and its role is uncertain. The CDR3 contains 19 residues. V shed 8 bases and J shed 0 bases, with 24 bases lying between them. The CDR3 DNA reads TGTGCCAGCAGCCCCCAAACGGGTGATCCCGACTCCTATAATTCACCCCTCCACTTT. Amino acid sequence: CASSPQTGDPDSYNSPLHF.

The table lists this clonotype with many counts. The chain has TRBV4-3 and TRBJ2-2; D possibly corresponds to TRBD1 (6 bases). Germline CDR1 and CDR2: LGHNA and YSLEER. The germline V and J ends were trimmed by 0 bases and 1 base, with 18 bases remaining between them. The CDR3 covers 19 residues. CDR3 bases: TGCGCCAGCAGCCAAGATCGTCAGGGGACAACAATGAACACCGGGGAGCTGTTTTTT. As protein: CASSQDRQGTTMNTGELFF.

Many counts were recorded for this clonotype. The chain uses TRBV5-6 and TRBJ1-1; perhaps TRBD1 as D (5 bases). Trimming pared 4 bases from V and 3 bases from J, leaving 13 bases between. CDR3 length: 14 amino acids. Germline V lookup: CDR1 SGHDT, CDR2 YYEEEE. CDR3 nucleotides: TGTGCCAGCAGCACGGACGGAGGGGACACTGAAGCTTTCTTT. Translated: CASSTDGGDTEAFF.

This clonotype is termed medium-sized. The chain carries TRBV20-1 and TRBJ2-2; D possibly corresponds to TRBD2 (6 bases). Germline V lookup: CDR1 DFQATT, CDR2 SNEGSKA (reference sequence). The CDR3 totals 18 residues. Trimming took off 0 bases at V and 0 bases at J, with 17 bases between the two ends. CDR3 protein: CSARDLWTGDSNTGELFF. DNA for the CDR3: TGCAGTGCTAGAGATCTATGGACCGGGGACTCGAACACCGGGGAGCTGTTTTTT.